This T cell receptor (beta chain) was retrieved from a study of T-cell memory formation after mild COVID-19. This clonotype has just one count. V was trimmed by 5 bases and J by 3 bases, leaving 11 bases between them. This CDR3 region has 13 residues. Germline CDR1 is MNHNY and CDR2 is SVGAGI (reference sequence). TCRdb re-analysed the 5' RACE reads in MiXCR, keeping a single row per CDR3 protein. The sample includes a few hundred thousand distinct CDR3 sequences, over 11% seen only once; the top ten take approximately 22%. Sequenced sample: PBMCs or a T cell subset sorted from them (not recorded which). The receptor was derived from a man aged 18 to 35 who had mild COVID-19 (a few samples of this study predate the infection). Cell type and time point are not known. The chain employs TRBV6-6 and TRBJ2-7; D unclear. CDR3 in amino acids: CASSLTLNYEQYF. The CDR3, as DNA: TGTGCCAGCAGTCTCACACTGAACTACGAGCAGTACTTC.